These 13 T cell receptor beta chains originate from one sample sequenced in a study of T cells in Graves' hyperthyroidism and ophthalmopathy. RNA transcripts served as the template for amplifying TCR beta CDR3 regions. The HTBI primer set was used in a first-round RT-PCR of the TCR CDR3. TCRdb passed the multiplex PCR reads through MiXCR, listing each CDR3 protein once. This table holds 550,000 to 600,000 distinct CDR3 sequences, 16% found once. What was sequenced was blood. The origin of the receptors is a woman aged 18-35 years with Graves' hyperthyroidism.

Many counts were recorded for this clonotype. The chain carries TRBV3-1 and TRBJ1-1; 7 bases are a match to TRBD1. CDR3 size: 14 residues. CDR1 is LGHDT and CDR2 is YNNKEL in the germline V gene (reference sequence). V shed 1 base and J 4 bases; nucleotides not matched to a gene: 3. For the CDR3, the DNA is TGTGCCAGCAGCCAAGGACAGGGAGTCACTGAAGCTTTCTTT. Translating gives CASSQGQGVTEAFF.

The CDR3 loop reads CSARVGVGHLTHYGYTF. The CDR3, as DNA: TGCAGTGCTAGAGTTGGGGTCGGACACCTCACTCACTATGGCTACACCTTC. J is TRBJ1-2 and V is TRBV20-1, with D perhaps TRBD1 (5 bases). CDR3 length: 17 residues. The germline V gene has CDR1 DFQATT and CDR2 SNEGSKA (reference sequence). The V end was cut by 1 base, the J end by 3 bases, with 21 bases between.

At least ten counts were recorded for this clonotype. The V and J genes are TRBV7-2 and TRBJ1-5; possible D gene TRBD1, 6 bases. V lost 5 bases, J lost 2 bases, and 16 bases lay in between. Per the germline V gene, CDR1 is SGHTA and CDR2 is FQGNSA. The CDR3 runs 16 residues. The CDR3 region is CASSLVGAEGNQPQHF. CDR3 DNA sequence: TGTGCCAGCAGCCTAGTGGGGGCTGAGGGCAATCAGCCCCAGCATTTT.

This clonotype was observed many times. V and J are TRBV7-2 and TRBJ2-7, with D possibly TRBD1 on 5 matching bases. V dropped 5 bases and J dropped 2 bases, with 13 bases sitting between them. CDR1 and CDR2 (germline): SGHTA, FQGNSA. CDR3 length: 14 residues. CDR3 residues: CASSQNRRTYEQYF. The CDR3 region has the DNA TGTGCCAGCAGCCAGAACAGGAGAACCTACGAGCAGTACTTC.

This clonotype was counted at least ten times. The chain combines TRBV15 with TRBJ1-2; the D is unclear. Looked up from germline, CDR1 is LNHNV and CDR2 is YYDKDF (reference sequence). The V and J ends lost 3 bases and 8 bases respectively, with 7 bases between them. The CDR3 consists of 11 residues. CDR3 in amino acids: CATSRGGGYTF. The CDR3 bases are TGTGCCACCAGCAGGGGAGGCGGCTACACCTTC.

This clonotype has ten or more counts. The gene calls are TRBV6-1 and TRBJ2-4; 9 bases are a match to TRBD1. The CDR3 length is 14 residues. The germline gives CDR1 MNHNS, CDR2 SASEGT. The V gene end was trimmed by 5 bases and the J gene end by 7 bases; junction bases not matched to a gene: 6. DNA for the CDR3: TGTGCCAGCAGTTCCGGGACAGGGCCGAACATTCAGTACTTC. This sequence encodes CASSSGTGPNIQYF.

This clonotype was counted between two and nine times. The genes are TRBV28 and TRBJ2-7; D uncertain. Germline assignment: CDR1 MDHEN and CDR2 SYDVKM. This CDR3 comprises 14 residues. V was pared by 6 bases and J by 1 base, with 13 bases between. The CDR3 DNA reads as TGTGCCAGCAGCCTTCCTTATGCTTCCTACGAGCAGTACTTC. Translating it yields CASSLPYASYEQYF.

This clonotype was detected only a few times. The chain couples TRBV5-6 to TRBJ2-5; the match to TRBD2 covers 12 bases. The CDR3 runs to 17 residues. The junction had 11 bases not matched to a gene; V was cut back by 3 bases and J by 5 bases. Germline V lookup: CDR1 SGHDT, CDR2 YYEEEE. In nucleotides, the CDR3 is TGTGCCAGCAGCTGGCGAGCGAGACTAGCGGGGGTGGAGACCCAGTACTTC. Amino acids: CASSWRARLAGVETQYF.

This clonotype turned up a few times. J is TRBJ2-1 and V is TRBV15; possibly TRBD2 for D (5 bases). The CDR3 extends over 15 amino acids. Germline V gene data show CDR1 as LNHNV and CDR2 as YYDKDF (reference sequence). V shed 5 bases and J shed 10 bases, with 21 bases lying between them. CDR3 amino acids: CATSGGKEADLEQFF. In DNA form, the CDR3 reads TGTGCCACCAGCGGAGGAAAGGAGGCTGATCTCGAGCAGTTCTTC.

This rearrangement joins TRBV12-3 or TRBV12-4 to TRBJ2-7, with D possibly being TRBD2 (5 bases). This CDR3 has 14 amino acids. Trimming cost V 1 base and J 5 bases, with 12 bases left between them. This chain's CDR3 is CASSLGRERDEQYF. The CDR3 region has the DNA TGTGCCAGCAGTTTAGGTAGGGAGAGGGACGAGCAGTACTTC.

There are many counts of this clonotype. The chain is built from TRBV20-1 and TRBJ2-7; 8 bases align to TRBD2. CDR1 and CDR2 from the germline V gene are DFQATT and SNEGSKA (reference sequence). V lost 6 bases to trimming and J lost 0 bases; unmatched junction nucleotides: 7. This CDR3 region has 14 residues. As DNA, the CDR3 is TGCAGTGCAACTAGCGGCGGCCGCTCCTACGAGCAGTACTTC. Its translation is CSATSGGRSYEQYF.

This clonotype was observed at least ten times. The rearrangement links TRBV5-1 to TRBJ2-3; TRBD1 is a possible D gene (8 bases). Germline CDR1 and CDR2: SGHRS and YFSETQ. This CDR3 has 16 amino acids. Trimming pared 2 bases from V and 3 bases from J, leaving 16 bases between. CDR3 coding DNA: TGCGCCAGCAGCTTTCCGACAGGGGAGGGAACAGATACGCAGTATTTT. Amino acid sequence: CASSFPTGEGTDTQYF.

The chain employs TRBV10-3 and TRBJ1-4; D gene uncertain. CDR1 is ENHRY and CDR2 is SYGVKD in the germline V gene. The CDR3 consists of 16 residues. Trimming took off 3 bases at V and 6 bases at J, with 17 bases between the two ends. The CDR3 here is CAISDVKGTSHEKLFF. CDR3 in DNA: TGTGCCATCAGTGATGTGAAGGGAACCTCGCATGAAAAACTGTTTTTT.